This entry describes one T cell receptor beta chain. Germline CDR1 is SGHDT and CDR2 is YYEEEE. Trimming removed 2 bases from V and 1 base from J; junction bases left unmatched: 1. The CDR3 has 14 amino acids. This sample was taken from a study of blood T cell repertoires in COVID-19. About the study: The United States, Italy and Spain were the sources of the acute and convalescent COVID-19 samples.

Sequencing used immunoSEQ multiplex PCR; TCRdb keeps in-frame clones, though not all of them. The sample consists of 250,000 to 350,000 clones, roughly 86% of them appearing once. The sequenced sample consisted of peripheral blood. This receptor was identified in a woman between 50 and 59 years old who had recovered from COVID-19. J is TRBJ2-7 and V is TRBV5-6; TRBD1 aligns across 9 bases. The CDR3, as DNA: TGTGCCAGCAGCTTCGGGACAGGGTCCTACGAGCAGTACTTC. Translated: CASSFGTGSYEQYF.